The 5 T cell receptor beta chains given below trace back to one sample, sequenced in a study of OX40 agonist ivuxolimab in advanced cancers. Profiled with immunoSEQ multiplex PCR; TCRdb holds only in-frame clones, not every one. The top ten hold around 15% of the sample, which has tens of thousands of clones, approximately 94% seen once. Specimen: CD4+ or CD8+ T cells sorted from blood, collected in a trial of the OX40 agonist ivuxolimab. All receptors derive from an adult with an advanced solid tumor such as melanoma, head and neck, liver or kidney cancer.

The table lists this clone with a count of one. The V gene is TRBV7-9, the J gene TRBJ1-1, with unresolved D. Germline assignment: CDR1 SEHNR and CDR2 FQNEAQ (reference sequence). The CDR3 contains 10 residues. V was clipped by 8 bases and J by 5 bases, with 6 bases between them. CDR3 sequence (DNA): TGTGCCAGCCGGGGAACTGAAGCTTTCTTT. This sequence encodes CASRGTEAFF.

The CDR3: CASSEPGAGLYEQYF. In DNA form, the CDR3 reads TGTGCCAGCAGTGAACCGGGTGCGGGACTCTACGAGCAGTACTTC. The chain links TRBV2 to TRBJ2-7; perhaps TRBD2 as D (6 bases). V gave up 2 bases and J gave up 3 bases, with 14 bases separating them. From germline, CDR1 is SNHLY and CDR2 FYNNEI. The CDR3 extends over 15 amino acids.

The CDR3, as DNA: TGCGCCAGCAGTGAGTGGCAGGGATACACAGATACGCAGTATTTT. It translates to CASSEWQGYTDTQYF. J is TRBJ2-3 and V is TRBV10-1; possibly TRBD1 for D (5 bases). CDR1 and CDR2 from the germline V gene are WNHNN and SYGVQD (reference sequence). Deletions cut 1 base from V and 2 bases from J, with 10 bases between. The CDR3 sequence is 15 residues long.

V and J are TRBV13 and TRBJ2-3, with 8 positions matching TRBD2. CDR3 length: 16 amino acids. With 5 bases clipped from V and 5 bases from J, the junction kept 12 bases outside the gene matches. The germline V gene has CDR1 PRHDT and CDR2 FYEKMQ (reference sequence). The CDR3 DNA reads TGTGCCAGCAGCAGCTTTGCGGGGGGCGGAAAAGATACGCAGTATTTT. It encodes CASSSFAGGGKDTQYF.

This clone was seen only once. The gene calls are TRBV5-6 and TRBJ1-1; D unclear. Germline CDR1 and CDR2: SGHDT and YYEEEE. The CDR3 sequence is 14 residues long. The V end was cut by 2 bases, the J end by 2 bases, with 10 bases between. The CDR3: CASSLVPSNTEAFF. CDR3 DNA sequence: TGTGCCAGCAGCTTAGTACCCTCCAACACTGAAGCTTTCTTT.